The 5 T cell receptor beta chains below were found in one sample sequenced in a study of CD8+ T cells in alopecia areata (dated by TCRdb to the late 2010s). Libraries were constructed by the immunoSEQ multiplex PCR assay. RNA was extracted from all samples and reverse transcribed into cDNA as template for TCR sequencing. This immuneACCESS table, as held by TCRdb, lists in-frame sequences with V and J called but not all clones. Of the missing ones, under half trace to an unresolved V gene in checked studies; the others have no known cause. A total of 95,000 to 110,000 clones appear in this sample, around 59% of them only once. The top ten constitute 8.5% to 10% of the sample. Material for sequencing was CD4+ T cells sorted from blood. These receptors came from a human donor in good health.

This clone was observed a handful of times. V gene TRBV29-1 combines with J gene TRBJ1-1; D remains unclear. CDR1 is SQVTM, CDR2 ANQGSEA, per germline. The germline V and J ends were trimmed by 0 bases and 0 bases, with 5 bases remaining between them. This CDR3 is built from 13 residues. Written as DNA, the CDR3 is TGCAGCGTTGAAGAAATGATGAACACTGAAGCTTTCTTT. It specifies CSVEEMMNTEAFF.

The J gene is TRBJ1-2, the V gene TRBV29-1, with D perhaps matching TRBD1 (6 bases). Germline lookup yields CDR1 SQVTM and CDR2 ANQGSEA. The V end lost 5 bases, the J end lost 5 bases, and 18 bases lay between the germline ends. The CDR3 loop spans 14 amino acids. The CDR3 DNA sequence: TGCAGCGTTCTTAAACCGGGACATAGGTATGGCTACACCTTC. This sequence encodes CSVLKPGHRYGYTF.

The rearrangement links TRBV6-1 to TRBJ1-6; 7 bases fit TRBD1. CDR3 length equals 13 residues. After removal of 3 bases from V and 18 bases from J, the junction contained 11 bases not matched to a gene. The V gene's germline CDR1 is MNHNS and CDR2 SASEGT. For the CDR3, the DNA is TGTGCCAGCAGTGACCGGGACAGTCTCCGAGGCCACTTT. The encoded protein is CASSDRDSLRGHF.

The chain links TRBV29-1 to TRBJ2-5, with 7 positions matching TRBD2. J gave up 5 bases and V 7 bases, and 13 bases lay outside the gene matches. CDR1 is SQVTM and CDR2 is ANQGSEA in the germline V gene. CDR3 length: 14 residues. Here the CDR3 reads CSAGGGEGTETQYF. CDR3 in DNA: TGCAGCGCAGGTGGCGGGGAGGGAACGGAGACCCAGTACTTC.

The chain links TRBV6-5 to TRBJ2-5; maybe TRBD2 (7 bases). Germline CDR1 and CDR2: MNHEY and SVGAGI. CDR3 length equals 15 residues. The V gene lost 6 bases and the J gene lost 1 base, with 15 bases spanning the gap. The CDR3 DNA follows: TGTGCCAGCAGCCCCAGGGGAGGGGGCCAAGAGACCCAGTACTTC. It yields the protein CASSPRGGGQETQYF.